This TCR beta chain emerged from a study of OX40 agonist ivuxolimab in advanced cancers. Study information: An agonistic anti-OX40 (CD134) antibody, ivuxolimab, was used to treat the patients.

Clones were read by immunoSEQ multiplex PCR, and TCRdb kept only the in-frame ones, dropping some. Of fewer than 40,000 clones in the sample, 60% to 85% were seen once. The ends were cut back, 5 bases at V and 0 bases at J, with 17 bases in the middle. Germline V gene sequence: CDR1 SGHAT, CDR2 FQNNGV. The CDR3 has 17 residues. The chain is built from TRBV11-2 and TRBJ1-3; no firm D call. The clonotype was recovered from an adult with an advanced solid tumor such as melanoma, head and neck, liver or kidney cancer. Sequenced here: CD4+ or CD8+ T cells sorted from blood, sampled in a trial of the OX40 agonist ivuxolimab. This CDR3 is CASSPTGRYSSGNTIYF. The CDR3 coding sequence is TGTGCCAGCAGCCCAACGGGCAGGTACTCCTCTGGAAACACCATATATTTT.